Described below is a single T cell receptor (beta chain) sequence and its context. No antigen is known for it. The sample holds no much larger clone one base away, and base qualities are not on file. The trial excluded patients who had a history of autoimmune disease or were on systemic immunosuppression. Peripheral blood for TCR sequencing was drawn from every dose cohort at baseline, at cycle 4 day 1 and at cycle 7 day 1. The samples were drawn from a first-in-human, open-label, multicenter phase I dose-escalation trial of ivuxolimab. Adults with locally advanced or metastatic melanoma, renal cell, hepatocellular, or head and neck squamous cell carcinoma were enrolled in the trial. CD4+ and CD8+ T cells were sorted separately from peripheral blood before TCR sequencing. The sample comes from a study of OX40 agonist ivuxolimab in advanced cancers. Looking at the study overall: The costimulatory receptor OX40 (CD134) was targeted by ivuxolimab, a fully human IgG2 agonistic monoclonal antibody. Intravenous ivuxolimab was administered to patients every 2 weeks at six dose levels: 0.01, 0.1, 0.3, 1.5, 3 and 10 mg/kg. Among the 52 dose-escalation patients, 19 had hepatocellular carcinoma, roughly 15 melanoma, 9 renal cell carcinoma and 9 head and neck cancer. A male proportion of around 83% and a mean age of about 60 years, ranging from 23 to 79, were recorded for the dose-escalation cohort. Prior anti-PD-1, anti-PD-L1 or anti-CTLA-4 therapy was permitted, and approximately 39% of dose-escalation patients had received checkpoint inhibitors. Three dose-escalation patients achieved partial responses, one with hepatocellular carcinoma and two with cutaneous melanoma. Peripheral TCRbeta sequencing was intended to test whether TCR sequence diversity was altered and clonal T-cell expansion was caused by ivuxolimab. The paper reports the monotherapy dose-escalation portion (N of about 50 patients) of the phase I ivuxolimab trial.

Here is what the overall study found, with its caveats: Low levels of normalized T-cell clonal expansion were also shown by some nonresponding patients. At doses of 0.1 to 3.0 mg/kg, clonal expansion of both CD4+ and CD8+ blood T cells was observed from baseline to week 6. The antigen specificity of the peripheral T cells that underwent clonal expansion was not determined. In the 0.1-3.0 mg/kg groups, partial responders were among the patients with the lowest normalized peripheral clonal expansion, particularly in CD8+ T cells. On average, CD8+ T cells showed more expanded clones than CD4+ T cells after ivuxolimab.

Spanning cysteine to phenylalanine, the CDR3 consists of 15 amino acids. Only CDR3 DNA is held: 45 bases, read in frame from base 1. From V the trimming removes 0 bases and from J it removes 6 bases, while the gene matches leave 7 bases of the junction unaccounted for. CDR1 and CDR2, looked up from the germline V gene, are SGDLS and YYNGEE. Genomic DNA was isolated from the sorted cells so that the TCRbeta CDR3 region could be sequenced. TCRbeta CDR3 regions were sequenced using the immunoSEQ Assay. The source is immuneACCESS, and TCRdb retained only in-frame sequences with V and J called. Part of the clones is not carried over; for the studies checked, unresolved V genes explain less than half of this, and the remainder is unexplained. This sample comprises 90,000 or so clones, about 90% of them detected only once. Roughly 4.5% of the sample belongs to the ten largest clones.

The specimen was CD4+ or CD8+ T cells sorted from blood, collected in a trial of the OX40 agonist ivuxolimab. This clonotype was sampled from an adult with an advanced solid tumor such as melanoma, head and neck, liver or kidney cancer. The rearranged segments are TRBV9 and TRBJ2-7; 9 bases in the middle match TRBD2. The CDR3: CASSVVGLAGSEQYF. The DNA sequence is as follows: TGTGCCAGCAGCGTAGTTGGGCTAGCGGGAAGCGAGCAGTACTTC.